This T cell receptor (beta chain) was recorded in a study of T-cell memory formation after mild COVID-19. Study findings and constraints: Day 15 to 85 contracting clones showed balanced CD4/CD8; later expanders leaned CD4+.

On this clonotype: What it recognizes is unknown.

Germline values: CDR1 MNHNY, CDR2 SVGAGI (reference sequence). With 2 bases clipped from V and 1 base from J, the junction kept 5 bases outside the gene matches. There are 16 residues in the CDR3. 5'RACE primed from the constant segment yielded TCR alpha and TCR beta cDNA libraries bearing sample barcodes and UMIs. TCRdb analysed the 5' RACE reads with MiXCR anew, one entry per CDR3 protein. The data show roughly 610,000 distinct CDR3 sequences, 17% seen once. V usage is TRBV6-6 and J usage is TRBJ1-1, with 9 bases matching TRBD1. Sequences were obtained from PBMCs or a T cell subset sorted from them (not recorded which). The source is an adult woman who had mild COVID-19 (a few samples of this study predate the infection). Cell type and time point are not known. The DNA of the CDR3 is TGTGCCAGCAGTTACGACAGGGGGTTCAGGAACACTGAAGCTTTCTTT. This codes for CASSYDRGFRNTEAFF.